Presented here are 27 T cell receptor beta chains from one specimen sequenced in a study of blood T cell repertoires in COVID-19. Profiled with immunoSEQ multiplex PCR; TCRdb holds only in-frame clones, not every one. Of fewer than 250,000 clones detected, approximately 79% appear once; the ten largest clones hold 12%. The sequencing input was peripheral blood. The receptor source for this set is a woman between 45 and 65 years old with acute or convalescent COVID-19.

The rearrangement uses TRBV19 and TRBJ1-5; TRBD1 is a possible D gene (6 bases). CDR3 length: 14 amino acids. The V gene's germline CDR1 is LNHDA and CDR2 SQIVND (reference sequence). Trimming removed 1 base at V and 9 bases at J, with 13 bases between. CDR3 DNA sequence: TGTGCCAGTAGTATAGGAGGGGGAAACCGGCCCCAGCATTTT. It yields the protein CASSIGGGNRPQHF.

The chain carries TRBV6-5 and TRBJ2-7; D may be TRBD2 (6 bases). V lost 0 bases to trimming and J lost 7 bases, with 13 bases between them. Germline lookup yields CDR1 MNHEY and CDR2 SVGAGI. The CDR3 loop spans 14 amino acids. The CDR3 region is CASSYSTFGGEQYF. In DNA, the CDR3 is TGTGCCAGCAGTTACTCGACTTTCGGGGGAGAGCAGTACTTC.

The rearrangement links TRBV11-2 to TRBJ1-2; no clear D. V was pared by 4 bases and J by 4 bases, with 7 bases between. Germline V gene lookup returns CDR1 SGHAT and CDR2 FQNNGV. The CDR3 sequence is 12 residues long. The CDR3 loop reads CASSSGIYGYTF. In DNA, the CDR3 is TGTGCCAGCAGCTCGGGGATCTATGGCTACACCTTC.

This clone was counted at least ten times. This chain joins TRBV19 and TRBJ2-4; 8 bases map to TRBD1. V lost 1 base to trimming and J lost 0 bases; unmatched junction nucleotides: 5. The CDR3 is made up of 17 amino acids. Per the germline V gene, CDR1 is LNHDA and CDR2 is SQIVND (reference sequence). In nucleotides, the CDR3 is TGTGCCAGTAGTATAGCCGGACAGGGTCTAGCCAAAAACATTCAGTACTTC. Translated: CASSIAGQGLAKNIQYF. Drawing the rest from reference TRBV19 and TRBJ2-4, the complete variable domain is DGGITQSPKYLFRKEGQNVTLSCEQNLNHDAMYWYRQDPGQGLRLIYYSQIVNDFQKGDIAEGYSVSREKKESFPLTVTSAQKNPTAFYLCASSIAGQGLAKNIQYFGAGTRLSVL.

This rearrangement joins TRBV27 to TRBJ2-3; 8 bases match TRBD2. The V segment lost 9 bases and the J segment 0 bases; nucleotides outside the gene matches: 17. The CDR3 has 18 residues. The germline gives CDR1 MNHEY, CDR2 SMNVEV (reference sequence). Here the CDR3 reads CASTRRPSGRPSTDTQYF. CDR3 DNA sequence: TGTGCCAGTACCCGAAGGCCTAGCGGGCGTCCTAGCACAGATACGCAGTATTTT.

This rearrangement joins TRBV18 to TRBJ2-3; TRBD1 matches at 9 bases. The junction had 17 bases not matched to a gene; V was cut back by 8 bases and J by 8 bases. This CDR3 spans 16 amino acids. CDR1 is KGHSH and CDR2 is LQKENI in the germline V gene. The CDR3 region is CASAPWSGTGQGTQYF. DNA for the CDR3: TGTGCCAGCGCCCCCTGGAGCGGGACAGGGCAAGGTACGCAGTATTTT.

This clone has only a few counts. The J gene is TRBJ1-1, the V gene TRBV19; tentatively, D is TRBD1 (5 bases). V lost 10 bases, J lost 6 bases, and 18 bases lay in between. The CDR3 totals 13 residues. The V gene's germline CDR1 is LNHDA and CDR2 SQIVND (reference sequence). CDR3 nucleotide sequence: TGTGCCACCTCATTGACCAGGGTACCTGAAGCTTTCTTT. The encoded protein is CATSLTRVPEAFF.

The chain carries TRBV10-3 and TRBJ2-5, with 8 bases fitting TRBD1. This CDR3 is 12 amino acids long. V shed 2 bases, J shed 10 bases, and the junction held 3 bases outside the gene matches. Looked up from germline, CDR1 is ENHRY and CDR2 is SYGVKD. Here the CDR3 reads CAISELGQVQYF. The CDR3, as DNA: TGTGCCATCAGTGAGCTGGGACAGGTCCAGTACTTC.

The chain is built from TRBV28 and TRBJ1-1, with TRBD1 as a possible D gene (5 bases). The V end was cut by 4 bases, the J end by 4 bases, with 7 bases between. Germline V CDR1 and CDR2: MDHEN, SYDVKM. CDR3 length: 12 residues. The CDR3 nucleotides read TGTGCCAGCAGTTCAGGGCTCACTGAAGCTTTCTTT. The encoded protein is CASSSGLTEAFF. Complete variable domain (other parts from reference TRBV28 and TRBJ1-1): DVKVTQSSRYLVKRTGEKVFLECVQDMDHENMFWYRQDPGLGLRLIYFSYDVKMKEKGDIPEGYSVSREKKERFSLILESASTNQTSMYLCASSSGLTEAFFGQGTRLTVV.

The chain employs TRBV6-1 and TRBJ1-1; D unresolved. The V and J ends lost 3 bases and 4 bases respectively, with 12 bases between them. Germline V lookup: CDR1 MNHNS, CDR2 SASEGT. There are 14 residues in the CDR3. CDR3 amino acids: CASSDLRMSTEAFF. The CDR3 DNA follows: TGTGCCAGCAGTGATCTCAGGATGAGCACTGAAGCTTTCTTT.

This rearrangement joins TRBV24-1 to TRBJ2-2, with a possible D match to TRBD2 (5 bases). The CDR3 is 16 amino acids. V lost 4 bases and J lost 0, with 11 bases in between. Germline CDR1 and CDR2: KGHDR and SFDVKD. The CDR3 nucleotides are TGTGCCACCAGTGAACTTGTCGGGACGAACACCGGGGAGCTGTTTTTT. Amino acid sequence: CATSELVGTNTGELFF.

This clone was detected a few times. The chain uses TRBV14 and TRBJ2-7, with a weak D call TRBD2 (6 bases). CDR1 and CDR2 from the germline V gene are SGHDN and FVKESK. The CDR3 length is 16 residues. Trimming removed 4 bases from V and 9 bases from J, with 25 bases in between. CDR3 protein: CASSPGLLGEPPGQYF. The CDR3 DNA sequence: TGTGCCAGCAGCCCGGGACTGCTAGGTGAGCCCCCGGGGCAGTACTTC.

This chain connects TRBV5-4 to TRBJ1-1, with 7 nucleotides matching TRBD1. Per germline, CDR1 SGHNT and CDR2 YYREEE (reference sequence). With V trimmed by 4 bases and J by 0 bases, 6 bases remained unmatched. This CDR3 comprises 15 residues. CDR3 in amino acids: CASSPRGQVNTEAFF. The CDR3 DNA reads as TGTGCCAGCAGCCCGAGGGGGCAGGTGAACACTGAAGCTTTCTTT.

The J gene is TRBJ1-1, the V gene TRBV11-2; D ambiguous. This CDR3 comprises 11 residues. The V and J ends lost 7 bases and 8 bases respectively, with 11 bases between them. CDR1 is SGHAT and CDR2 is FQNNGV in the germline V gene. The CDR3 DNA reads as TGTGCCAGCATCCAAACGGGGGAAGCTTTCTTT. Translating it yields CASIQTGEAFF.

The chain has TRBV2 and TRBJ2-7, with D hard to call. Germline V CDR1 and CDR2: SNHLY, FYNNEI. The V end lost 5 bases, the J end lost 0 bases, and 14 bases lay between the germline ends. The CDR3 has 15 residues. In DNA, the CDR3 is TGTGCCAGCAGTAGCAACAGAGTGAGCTCCTACGAGCAGTACTTC. Encoded protein: CASSSNRVSSYEQYF.

This clone was counted a few times. The chain combines TRBV24-1 with TRBJ2-7; D gene uncertain. V lost 4 bases and J 0 bases, leaving 12 bases between the germline ends. Germline loops: CDR1 KGHDR, CDR2 SFDVKD. The CDR3 extends over 15 amino acids. CDR3 DNA: TGTGCCACCAGTGACCCAAGTCTGAGCTCCTACGAGCAGTACTTC. This sequence encodes CATSDPSLSSYEQYF.

The rearrangement uses TRBV5-1 and TRBJ1-4, with a possible D match to TRBD1 (5 bases). From germline, CDR1 is SGHRS and CDR2 YFSETQ. V was shortened by 4 bases and J by 4 bases, with 11 bases between the two germline ends. The CDR3 has 14 amino acids. The CDR3 coding sequence is TGCGCCAGCAGCCCTTGGGGGGGTAATGAAAAACTGTTTTTT. Its protein product is CASSPWGGNEKLFF.

The chain is built from TRBV5-8 and TRBJ1-3, with no clear D. There are 12 residues in the CDR3. With 4 bases removed from V and 7 bases from J, the gap between germline ends came to 9 bases. Germline assignment: CDR1 SGHTS and CDR2 YDEGEE. DNA for the CDR3: TGTGCCAGCAGCCTTAGCGGGAACACCATATATTTT. Translation gives CASSLSGNTIYF.

The count of this clone is one. J is TRBJ2-7 and V is TRBV2; 7 nucleotides line up with TRBD1. The germline V gene encodes CDR1 SNHLY and CDR2 FYNNEI. Trimming cost V 8 bases and J 3 bases; bases outside gene matches: 10. CDR3 length equals 14 residues. CDR3 in DNA: TGTGCCAGCCTGGCCGAGACAGGGTTCTACGAGCAGTACTTC. It translates to CASLAETGFYEQYF.

The chain links TRBV19 to TRBJ1-6; possible D gene TRBD1, 6 bases. Per germline, CDR1 LNHDA and CDR2 SQIVND (reference sequence). The CDR3 has 16 amino acids. Trimming took off 3 bases at V and 3 bases at J, with 12 bases between the two ends. The CDR3 is CASSMWTANYNSPLHF. CDR3 in DNA: TGTGCCAGTAGTATGTGGACAGCTAACTATAATTCACCCCTCCACTTT. Supplemented by reference TRBV19 and TRBJ1-6, the full variable domain reads DGGITQSPKYLFRKEGQNVTLSCEQNLNHDAMYWYRQDPGQGLRLIYYSQIVNDFQKGDIAEGYSVSREKKESFPLTVTSAQKNPTAFYLCASSMWTANYNSPLHFGNGTRLTVT.

The chain employs TRBV6-6 and TRBJ1-6, with 8 bases aligning to TRBD1. With V trimmed by 5 bases and J by 4 bases, 13 bases remained unmatched. Germline loops: CDR1 MNHNY, CDR2 SVGAGI (reference sequence). The CDR3 consists of 18 residues. This CDR3 reads CASSPLVDRAIYNSPLHF. The CDR3 coding sequence is TGTGCCAGCAGTCCCCTCGTGGACAGGGCTATTTATAATTCACCCCTCCACTTT.

The chain couples TRBV6-6 to TRBJ1-4, with 11 nucleotides matching TRBD1. With V trimmed by 7 bases and J by 11 bases, 12 bases remained unmatched. Germline CDR1 is MNHNY and CDR2 is SVGAGI (reference sequence). The CDR3 contains 15 residues. The CDR3 bases are TGTGCCAGCACCCCCCCCGGGACAGGGGGGCTGAAACTGTTTTTT. It specifies CASTPPGTGGLKLFF.

This chain links TRBV5-1 with TRBJ2-1; D possibly corresponds to TRBD2 (7 bases). The V gene lost 4 bases and the J gene lost 7 bases, with 24 bases spanning the gap. Germline assignment: CDR1 SGHRS and CDR2 YFSETQ. CDR3 length: 17 residues. The CDR3 nucleotides read TGCGCCAGCAGCGCTAATCTCCTAGCGGCCCAGGGGAATGAGCAGTTCTTC. As protein: CASSANLLAAQGNEQFF. Together with reference TRBV5-1 and TRBJ2-1, the CDR3 gives the full variable domain: KAGVTQTPRYLIKTRGQQVTLSCSPISGHRSVSWYQQTPGQGLQFLFEYFSETQRNKGNFPGRFSGRQFSNSRSEMNVSTLELGDSALYLCASSANLLAAQGNEQFFGPGTRLTVL.

The CDR3 DNA sequence: TGTGCCAGCAGCCGCGCAGGGGATTCTGGAAACACCATATATTTT. Amino acid sequence: CASSRAGDSGNTIYF. The chain links TRBV7-2 to TRBJ1-3; perhaps TRBD1 as D (6 bases). The V gene's germline CDR1 is SGHTA and CDR2 FQGNSA. This CDR3 region has 15 residues. V was cut by 5 bases and J by 1 base, with 12 bases left in between.

The chain has TRBV6-5 and TRBJ2-3; maybe TRBD2 (5 bases). The CDR3 totals 13 residues. V lost 11 bases to trimming and J lost 2 bases, with 14 bases between them. Germline values: CDR1 MNHEY, CDR2 SVGAGI. The CDR3 region has the DNA TGTGCCTCCGGTCGGGGTCTCACAGATACGCAGTATTTT. This sequence encodes CASGRGLTDTQYF.

The V gene is TRBV3-1 (or the pseudogene TRBV3-2), the J gene TRBJ1-6; D not certain. CDR3 size: 13 residues. Germline CDR1 is LGHDT and CDR2 is YNNKEL (reference sequence). The V end lost 0 bases, the J end lost 10 bases, and 7 bases lay between the germline ends. The CDR3 region is CASSQDWRSPLHF. CDR3 bases: TGTGCCAGCAGCCAAGATTGGCGGTCACCCCTCCACTTT.

The chain joins TRBV5-4 to TRBJ2-7; 8 nucleotides line up with TRBD1. With V trimmed by 4 bases and J by 5 bases, 14 bases remained unmatched. The V gene's germline CDR1 is SGHNT and CDR2 YYREEE (reference sequence). The CDR3 consists of 16 residues. CDR3 in amino acids: CASSLRLRQGSDEQYF. The CDR3 coding sequence is TGTGCCAGCAGCCTACGACTCAGACAGGGGTCGGACGAGCAGTACTTC.